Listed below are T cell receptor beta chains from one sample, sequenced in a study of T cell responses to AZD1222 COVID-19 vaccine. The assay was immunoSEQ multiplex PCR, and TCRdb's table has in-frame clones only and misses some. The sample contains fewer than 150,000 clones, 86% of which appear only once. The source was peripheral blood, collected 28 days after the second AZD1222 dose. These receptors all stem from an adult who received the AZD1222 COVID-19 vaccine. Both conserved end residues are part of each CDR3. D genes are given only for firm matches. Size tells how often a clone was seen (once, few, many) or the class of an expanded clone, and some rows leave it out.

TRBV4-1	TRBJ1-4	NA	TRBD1	TGCGCCAGCAGCCGTCGACAGGGAGGTACTAATGAAAAACTGTTTTTT	CASSRRQGGTNEKLFF
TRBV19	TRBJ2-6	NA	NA	TGTGCCAGTAGTATGTACGGGGTAGGAGGCACAGGGTCTGGGGCCAACGTCCTGACTTTC	CASSMYGVGGTGSGANVLTF
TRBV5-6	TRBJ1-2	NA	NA	TGTGCCAGCAGCCTTGTTGTGGACCAAGGATGGCGCTACACCTTC	CASSLVVDQGWRYTF
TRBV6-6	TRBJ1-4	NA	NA	TGTGCCAGCAGTTACTCCCTCCGAGAAAAACTGTTTTTT	CASSYSLREKLFF
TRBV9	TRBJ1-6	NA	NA	TGTGCCAGCAGCGTAGGCTGGCGGGCAAATAATTCACCCCTCCACTTT	CASSVGWRANNSPLHF
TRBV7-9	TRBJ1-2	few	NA	TGTGCCAGCAGCCAGGGACCTTCTAACTATGGCTACACCTTC	CASSQGPSNYGYTF
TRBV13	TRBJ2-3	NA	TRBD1	TGTGCCAGCAGCTTGGGACAGGGGATCCCAGATACGCAGTATTTT	CASSLGQGIPDTQYF
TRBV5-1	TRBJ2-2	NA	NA	TGCGCCAGCACCCTAGCGACGAACACCGGGGAGCTGTTTTTT	CASTLATNTGELFF
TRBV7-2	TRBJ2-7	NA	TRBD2	TGTGCCAGCAGCTTAGAATCGGGTCTAGCGGGAGGACCTTACGAGCAGTACTTC	CASSLESGLAGGPYEQYF
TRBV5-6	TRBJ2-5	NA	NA	TGTGCCAGCAGCCCTGACCCAATTAGCGGAAAGTACCAAGAGACCCAGTACTTC	CASSPDPISGKYQETQYF
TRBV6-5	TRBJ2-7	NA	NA	TGTGCCAGCACCCCCGGAGGGGGAGGCGAGCAGTACTTC	CASTPGGGGEQYF
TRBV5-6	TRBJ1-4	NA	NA	TGTGCCAGCAGCTCAATACACACCGGGACAAACAGTAATGAAAAACTGTTTTTT	CASSSIHTGTNSNEKLFF
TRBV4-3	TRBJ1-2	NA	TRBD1	TGCGCCAGCAGCCCAAAGGGACAGAGAGACTATGGCTACACCTTC	CASSPKGQRDYGYTF
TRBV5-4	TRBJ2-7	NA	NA	TGTGCCAGCAGCTTGCGTGGGTCCAGCTCCTACGAGCAGTACTTC	CASSLRGSSSYEQYF
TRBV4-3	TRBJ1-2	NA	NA	TGCGCCAGCAGCCCCGAGTTTGGCAGGGACGAGGGCTACACCTTC	CASSPEFGRDEGYTF
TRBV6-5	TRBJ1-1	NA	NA	TGTGCCAGCAGTCCCCGGACAGACACTGAAGCTTTCTTT	CASSPRTDTEAFF
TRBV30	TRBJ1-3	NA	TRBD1	TGTGCCTGGACCGGGACAGGGGGAAACACCATATATTTT	CAWTGTGGNTIYF
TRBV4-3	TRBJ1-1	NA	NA	TGCGCCAGCAGCCAAGAACAGGGTAGAACTGAAGCTTTCTTT	CASSQEQGRTEAFF
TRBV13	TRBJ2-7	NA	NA	TGTGCCAGCAGCTTACGTAAGAGGGAGCAGTACTTC	CASSLRKREQYF
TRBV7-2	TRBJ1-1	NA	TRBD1	TGTGCCAGCAGCTTACAGGGGGTGGCCACTGAAGCTTTCTTT	CASSLQGVATEAFF
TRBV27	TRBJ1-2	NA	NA	TGTGCCAGCAGTTTATTCGGGACTGCTAGTTATGGCTACACCTTC	CASSLFGTASYGYTF
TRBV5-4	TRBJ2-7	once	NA	TGTGCCAGCAGGCGGACGGACTCCTACGAGCAGTACTTC	CASRRTDSYEQYF
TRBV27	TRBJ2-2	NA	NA	TGTGCCAGCAGTTTATGGGTCAGGGAGAGGGTGGGCACCGGGGAGCTGTTTTTT	CASSLWVRERVGTGELFF
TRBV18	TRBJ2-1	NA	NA	TGTGCCAGCTCACCCGGAGTAGGTAGGGGTGAGCAGTTCTTC	CASSPGVGRGEQFF
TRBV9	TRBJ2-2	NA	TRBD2	TGTGCCAGCAGCGTAGTAGGGACTAGCGGGAGGGCTACCGGGGAGCTGTTTTTT	CASSVVGTSGRATGELFF
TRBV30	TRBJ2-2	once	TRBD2	TGTGCCTGGTCCAGGCTAGCGGGAGGGCCGGTCACCGGGGAGCTGTTTTTT	CAWSRLAGGPVTGELFF
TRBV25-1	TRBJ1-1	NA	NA	TGTGCCAGCAGTGTACGAGTGAACACTGAAGCTTTCTTT	CASSVRVNTEAFF
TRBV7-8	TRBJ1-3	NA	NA	TGTGCCAGCAGCTTAGCCCTGAGGGAAGGAAACACCATATATTTT	CASSLALREGNTIYF
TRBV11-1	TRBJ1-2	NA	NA	TGTGCCAGCAGCTTTGACACCGGCTATGGCTACACCTTC	CASSFDTGYGYTF
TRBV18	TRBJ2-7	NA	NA	TGTGCCAGCTCACGATCGGCCTCTAGCTCCTACGAGCAGTACTTC	CASSRSASSSYEQYF
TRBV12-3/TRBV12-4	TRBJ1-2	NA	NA	TGTGCCAGCAGCCAGGGTTTCGACTATGGCTACACCTTC	CASSQGFDYGYTF
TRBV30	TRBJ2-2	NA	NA	TGTGCCTGGAGACCCGGGATCCCGGTAACCGGGGAGCTGTTTTTT	CAWRPGIPVTGELFF
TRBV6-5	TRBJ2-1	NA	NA	TGTGCCAGCAGTTACAATCGGTACGCCAACAATGAGCAGTTCTTC	CASSYNRYANNEQFF
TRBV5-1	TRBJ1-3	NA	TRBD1	TGCGCCAGCAGCTTGCGTGGGACAGGGGGAAATGTTGGCTCTGGAAACACCATATATTTT	CASSLRGTGGNVGSGNTIYF
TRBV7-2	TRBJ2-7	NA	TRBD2	TGTGCCAGCAGACCGTACCCCCATGGCGGGGGGTCCTACGAGCAGTACTTC	CASRPYPHGGGSYEQYF
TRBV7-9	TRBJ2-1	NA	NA	TGTGCCAGCAGCCTAGTTCCGAGCTCCTACAATGAGCAGTTCTTC	CASSLVPSSYNEQFF
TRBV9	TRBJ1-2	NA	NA	TGTGCCAGCAGCGCATCCGAGGGACCTCTAGAAGGCTACACCTTC	CASSASEGPLEGYTF
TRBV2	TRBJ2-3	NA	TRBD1	TGTGCCACCCGGGACAGGGGGGTTTCAGATACGCAGTATTTT	CATRDRGVSDTQYF